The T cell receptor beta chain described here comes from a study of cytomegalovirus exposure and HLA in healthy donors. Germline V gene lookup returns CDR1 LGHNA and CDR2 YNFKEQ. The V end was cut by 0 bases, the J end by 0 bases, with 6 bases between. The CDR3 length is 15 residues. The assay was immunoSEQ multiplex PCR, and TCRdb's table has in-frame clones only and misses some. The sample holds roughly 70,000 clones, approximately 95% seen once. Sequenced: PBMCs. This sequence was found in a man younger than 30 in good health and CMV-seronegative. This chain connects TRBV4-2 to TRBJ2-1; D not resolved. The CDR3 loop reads CASSQELSSYNEQFF. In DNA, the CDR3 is TGTGCCAGCAGCCAAGAATTGAGCTCCTACAATGAGCAGTTCTTC.